The rows below give T cell receptor beta chains drawn from one sample of a study of cytomegalovirus exposure and HLA in healthy donors. Measured with immunoSEQ multiplex PCR; TCRdb has only the in-frame clones, and not every one. The data contain about 270,000 clones, just over 70% of them seen just once; the ten biggest clones take up roughly 2.4%. The sequenced sample was PBMCs. These receptors were taken from a female donor in good health and CMV-seronegative. CDR3s include the opening cysteine and the closing phenylalanine or tryptophan. The D gene is left open where the match is weak. Some rows mark clone size as missing; the rest say once, few, many or name a class of expanded clone.

j_gene | v_gene | abundance | d_gene | CDR3aa | CDR3nt
TRBJ2-5 | TRBV7-9 | - | - | CSSSLLEVLKETQYF | TGTTCCAGCAGCTTACTCGAGGTCTTAAAAGAGACCCAGTACTTC
TRBJ2-1 | TRBV9 | - | TRBD2 | CASSPHTSGRYNEQFF | TGTGCCAGCAGCCCGCACACTAGCGGGAGGTACAATGAGCAGTTCTTC
TRBJ1-2 | TRBV10-1 | - | - | CASSGSGSYGYTF | TGCGCCAGCAGTGGTAGCGGATCCTATGGCTACACCTTC
TRBJ2-2 | TRBV9 | - | TRBD1 | CASDFGQANTGELFF | TGTGCCAGCGATTTTGGACAGGCGAACACCGGGGAGCTGTTTTTT
TRBJ2-7 | TRBV11-2 | - | - | CASSLAGTRYEQYF | TGTGCCAGCAGCTTGGCGGGCACGCGCTACGAGCAGTACTTC
TRBJ2-3 | TRBV7-2 | - | TRBD2 | CASSPGGGGSTDTQYF | TGTGCCAGCAGCCCAGGCGGGGGAGGGAGCACAGATACGCAGTATTTT
TRBJ2-1 | TRBV6-5 | - | TRBD2 | CASSSLAGGPLNEQFF | TGTGCCAGCAGTTCACTAGCGGGAGGGCCCCTCAATGAGCAGTTCTTC
TRBJ2-5 | TRBV18 | once | TRBD1 | CASSPRTGGTETQYF | TGTGCCAGCTCACCCCGGACAGGGGGGACGGAGACCCAGTACTTC
TRBJ1-6 | TRBV27 | - | - | CASSLAGVPYNSPLHF | TGTGCCAGCAGTTTGGCAGGGGTTCCGTATAATTCACCCCTCCACTTT
TRBJ2-2 | TRBV9 | few | - | CASSGRTNTGELFF | TGTGCCAGCAGCGGGAGAACTAACACCGGGGAGCTGTTTTTT
TRBJ1-2 | TRBV10-3 | - | - | CAIRQDSTSYGYTF | TGTGCCATCAGGCAGGACAGTACTAGCTATGGCTACACCTTC
TRBJ2-5 | TRBV2 | - | TRBD2 | CASSGEGLAGETQYF | TGTGCCAGCAGCGGGGAGGGACTAGCGGGAGAGACCCAGTACTTC
TRBJ2-1 | TRBV27 | - | TRBD1 | CASSPRQGTHNEQFF | TGTGCCAGCAGTCCCCGACAGGGCACCCACAATGAGCAGTTCTTC
TRBJ1-2 | TRBV7-9 | few | - | CSSSLGWPGSTYGYTF | TGTTCCAGCAGCTTAGGGTGGCCGGGATCGACCTATGGCTACACCTTC
TRBJ2-7 | TRBV28 | - | - | CASSAQIVEQYF | TGTGCCAGCAGTGCCCAGATTGTCGAGCAGTACTTC
TRBJ2-2 | TRBV19 | - | TRBD2 | CASSPTSVPGELFF | TGTGCCAGTAGTCCCACTAGCGTCCCCGGGGAGCTGTTTTTT
TRBJ2-1 | TRBV9 | - | TRBD2 | CASSVGSGRAYEQFF | TGTGCCAGCAGCGTAGGCAGCGGGAGGGCCTATGAGCAGTTCTTC
TRBJ2-7 | TRBV7-8 | few | TRBD2 | CASSLASSGRLYEQYF | TGTGCCAGCAGCTTAGCTAGTAGCGGGAGGCTCTACGAGCAGTACTTC
TRBJ1-5 | TRBV7-2 | - | - | CASSLDGRYNQPQHF | TGTGCCAGCAGCTTAGATGGGCGTTACAATCAGCCCCAGCATTTT
TRBJ2-7 | TRBV6-6 | - | - | CASSRGTSYEQYF | TGTGCCAGCAGCCGTGGGACATCTTACGAGCAGTACTTC
TRBJ2-5 | TRBV6-6 | - | TRBD1 | CASSRLTGRRETQYF | TGTGCCAGCAGCCGCCTGACAGGGAGACGTGAGACCCAGTACTTC
TRBJ2-3 | TRBV7-9 | - | - | CASSPDTYTQYF | TGTGCCAGCAGCCCGGACACCTATACGCAGTATTTT
TRBJ2-3 | TRBV5-5 | - | - | CATRGRLNTDTQYF | TGTGCCACCCGGGGGAGACTCAACACAGATACGCAGTATTTT
TRBJ2-5 | TRBV6-5 | few | - | CASKLGIPSETQYF | TGTGCCAGCAAACTCGGGATCCCCTCGGAGACCCAGTACTTC
TRBJ2-1 | TRBV5-1 | - | - | CASRTLLDNEQFF | TGCGCCAGCAGAACACTTCTAGATAATGAGCAGTTCTTC
TRBJ2-3 | TRBV7-2 | - | - | CASSLVGQEKGVRDTQYF | TGTGCCAGCAGCTTAGTGGGGCAGGAGAAGGGGGTCCGGGATACGCAGTATTTT
TRBJ2-1 | TRBV7-3 | - | TRBD2 | CASSLIAGGLGEQFF | TGTGCCAGCAGCTTAATCGCGGGAGGTCTGGGTGAGCAGTTCTTC
TRBJ2-5 | TRBV5-6 | - | TRBD2 | CASSLVPAGAGQETQYF | TGTGCCAGCAGCTTGGTGCCAGCGGGAGCGGGCCAAGAGACCCAGTACTTC
TRBJ2-1 | TRBV11-3 | - | - | CASSFERVDEQFF | TGTGCCAGCAGCTTCGAGCGGGTCGATGAGCAGTTCTTC
TRBJ2-2 | TRBV19 | few | TRBD1 | CASRRTGHTGELFF | TGTGCCAGTAGGAGGACAGGGCATACCGGGGAGCTGTTTTTT
TRBJ2-7 | TRBV5-4 | - | - | CASSLAGDSYEQYF | TGTGCCAGCAGCTTGGCCGGGGACTCCTACGAGCAGTACTTC
TRBJ2-7 | TRBV15 | - | - | CATSTDSLQYF | TGTGCCACCAGCACCGACAGCCTACAGTACTTC
TRBJ2-7 | TRBV27 | - | - | CASSLSGAVYEQYF | TGTGCCAGCAGTTTATCGGGGGCAGTCTACGAGCAGTACTTC
TRBJ1-5 | TRBV6-1 | - | TRBD1 | CASSDWGQGDDQPQHF | TGTGCCAGCAGTGACTGGGGGCAGGGGGATGATCAGCCCCAGCATTTT
TRBJ2-5 | TRBV11-2 | few | - | CASSLVVGSTEQYF | TGTGCCAGCAGCTTAGTTGTGGGTTCGACTGAGCAGTACTTC